A single sample gave rise to the 5 T cell receptor beta chains below, sequenced in a study of blood T cell repertoires in COVID-19. Sequencing used immunoSEQ multiplex PCR; TCRdb keeps in-frame clones, though not all of them. The sample lists about 260,000 clones, less than 85% occurring once. Sequenced input: peripheral blood. Receptor source: a man in his sixties who had recovered from COVID-19.

V is TRBV18 and J is TRBJ1-6, with D possibly being TRBD1 (5 bases). This CDR3 is built from 15 residues. Trimming took 3 bases from V and 8 from J, leaving 14 bases between them. CDR1 KGHSH and CDR2 LQKENI come from the germline V gene. CDR3 coding DNA: TGTGCCAGCTCACCCGACCCCGGGGGTCATTCACCCCTCCACTTT. Amino acids: CASSPDPGGHSPLHF. The variable domain in full, with the rest retrieved from reference TRBV18 and TRBJ1-6, is NAGVMQNPRHLVRRRGQEARLRCSPMKGHSHVYWYRQLPEEGLKFMVYLQKENIIDESGMPKERFSAEFPKEGPSILRIQQVVRGDSAAYFCASSPDPGGHSPLHFGNGTRLTVT.

This clone was detected only a few times. The chain carries TRBV7-8 and TRBJ2-1, with D possibly TRBD1 on 7 matching bases. V was trimmed by 3 bases and J by 3 bases, leaving 12 bases between them. The germline gives CDR1 SGHVS, CDR2 FQNEAQ. The CDR3 loop spans 15 amino acids. The CDR3: CASSFGQGGYNEQFF. For the CDR3, the DNA is TGTGCCAGCAGCTTTGGTCAGGGGGGCTACAATGAGCAGTTCTTC.

J is TRBJ2-5 and V is TRBV7-2; 8 nucleotides match TRBD2. Germline V CDR1 and CDR2: SGHTA, FQGNSA. V gave up 1 base and J gave up 4 bases; unmatched junction bases: 5. The CDR3 sequence is 15 residues long. The CDR3 spells CASSLGSGVGETQYF. Here the CDR3 DNA reads TGTGCCAGCAGCTTAGGTAGCGGGGTGGGAGAGACCCAGTACTTC.

The rearrangement joins TRBV12-3 or TRBV12-4 to TRBJ2-2, with TRBD2 as a possible D gene (5 bases). The CDR3 runs 13 residues. V gave up 6 bases and J gave up 0 bases, with 5 bases separating them. DNA for the CDR3: TGTGCCAGCAGACTAGCGAACACCGGGGAGCTGTTTTTT. It translates to CASRLANTGELFF.

CDR3 coding DNA: TGTGCCAGCACCGGACAGCCTGCAACTAATGAAAAACTGTTTTTT. Protein sequence: CASTGQPATNEKLFF. The chain joins TRBV5-5 to TRBJ1-4; a weak D match, TRBD1 (6 bases). CDR3 length equals 15 residues. Germline lookup yields CDR1 SGHKS and CDR2 YYEKEE (reference sequence). Trimming cost V 6 bases and J 0 bases, with 12 bases left between them.